These 18 T cell receptor beta chains were all obtained from the same sample, sequenced in a study of cytomegalovirus exposure and HLA in healthy donors. The primer mix had 60 Vbeta and 13 Jbeta primers. The protocol was immunoSEQ multiplex PCR, while the TCRdb copy is restricted to in-frame clones and leaves out a portion. The profile shows about 130,000 clones, roughly 75% of them singletons. Sequencing input: PBMCs. These receptors came from a man aged 30 to 39 in good health and CMV-seropositive.

The V gene is TRBV5-1, the J gene TRBJ2-2, with TRBD2 matching over 13 bases. The CDR3 runs 17 residues. Trimming removed 0 bases from V and 4 bases from J; junction bases left unmatched: 3. The germline V gene encodes CDR1 SGHRS and CDR2 YFSETQ. DNA for the CDR3: TGCGCCAGCAGCTTGGCACTAGCGGGAGGGCCCACCGGGGAGCTGTTTTTT. Residues: CASSLALAGGPTGELFF.

The V call is TRBV18, the J call TRBJ1-5, with 8 positions matching TRBD1. Per germline, CDR1 KGHSH and CDR2 LQKENI. The CDR3 length is 15 residues. Trimming at V came to 3 bases and at J to 7 bases, leaving 8 bases not matched to a gene. The CDR3 spells CASSPGRGQGQPQHF. CDR3 DNA: TGTGCCAGCTCACCTGGCAGGGGGCAAGGACAGCCCCAGCATTTT.

This chain links TRBV28 with TRBJ1-2, with D unresolved. CDR3 length: 11 amino acids. V was cut by 3 bases and J by 5 bases, with 4 bases left in between. Germline values: CDR1 MDHEN, CDR2 SYDVKM. The CDR3 DNA reads as TGTGCCAGCAGTTTTCAGTATGGCTACACCTTC. Amino acid sequence: CASSFQYGYTF.

V usage is TRBV7-2 and J usage is TRBJ2-5; TRBD2 might be the D (6 bases). Between the trimmed V and J ends, which lost 2 bases and 4 bases, there was a span of 8 bases. Germline V lookup: CDR1 SGHTA, CDR2 FQGNSA. This CDR3 has 13 residues. CDR3 in amino acids: CASSLLGGETQYF. CDR3 coding DNA: TGTGCCAGCAGCTTATTGGGGGGAGAGACCCAGTACTTC.

CDR3 in amino acids: CASSYRDNNEQFF. CDR3 nucleotide sequence: TGTGCCAGCAGCTACCGGGACAACAATGAGCAGTTCTTC. This chain connects TRBV9 to TRBJ2-1, with D tentatively TRBD1 (6 bases). The ends were cut back, 4 bases at V and 5 bases at J, with 10 bases in the middle. The CDR3 runs to 13 residues. Germline assignment: CDR1 SGDLS and CDR2 YYNGEE.

J is TRBJ2-5 and V is TRBV5-4; 8 bases align to TRBD1. The J call could be wrong; TRBJ2-7 is a better fit for the DNA end. Germline V lookup: CDR1 SGHNT, CDR2 YYREEE (reference sequence). The CDR3 consists of 15 residues. The CDR3 nucleotides read TGTGCCAGCAGCGGTGGCGGGACAGGCTCCTACGAGCAGTACTTC. Protein: CASSGGGTGSYEQYF.

This clone was found a few times. One junction end disagrees with the germline gene, perhaps due to a read error. The chain joins TRBV10-3 to TRBJ2-4; TRBD1 agrees at 7 bases. CDR3 length equals 14 residues. Germline CDR1 reads ENHRY; CDR2 reads SYGVKD. The DNA of the CDR3 is TGTGCCAGCAGTGAAAAGAGACAGGGAAACATTCAGTACTTC. The encoded protein is CASSEKRQGNIQYF.

V usage is TRBV4-2 and J usage is TRBJ1-2; D might be TRBD1 (6 bases). V lost 0 bases, J lost 4 bases, and 12 bases lay in between. The CDR3 contains 15 residues. Germline V lookup: CDR1 LGHNA, CDR2 YNFKEQ. CDR3 region: CASSQDGGQFYGYTF. CDR3 nucleotide sequence: TGTGCCAGCAGCCAAGATGGTGGACAGTTCTATGGCTACACCTTC.

The V call is TRBV19, the J call TRBJ1-5; 8 nucleotides match TRBD1. The CDR3 has 18 residues. Germline CDR1 LNHDA, CDR2 SQIVND (reference sequence). J gave up 1 base and V 3 bases, and 11 bases lay outside the gene matches. CDR3 in DNA: TGTGCCAGTAGTATTCCGACAGGGGACCTTCTAAGCAATCAGCCCCAGCATTTT. Amino acid sequence: CASSIPTGDLLSNQPQHF.

The rearrangement joins TRBV15 to TRBJ2-2; 11 positions match TRBD2. The CDR3 covers 18 residues. Germline values: CDR1 LNHNV, CDR2 YYDKDF (reference sequence). The trim removed 0 bases at V and 8 bases at J, leaving 11 bases unmatched. CDR3 amino acids: CATSRERKGLAVPGELFF. The CDR3 DNA reads as TGTGCCACCAGCAGAGAGAGGAAGGGACTAGCGGTTCCTGGGGAGCTGTTTTTT.

This clone was observed once. The chain joins TRBV25-1 to TRBJ1-2, with D unclear. Germline CDR1 reads MGHDK; CDR2 reads SYGVNS. With 0 bases removed from V and 4 bases from J, the gap between germline ends came to 6 bases. This CDR3 has 13 amino acids. CDR3 nucleotide sequence: TGTGCCAGCAGTGAATATCCGGGCTATGGCTACACCTTC. Translation: CASSEYPGYGYTF.

This chain connects TRBV18 to TRBJ2-2; 10 nucleotides align to TRBD2. V lost 2 bases to trimming and J lost 5 bases; unmatched junction nucleotides: 11. The CDR3 length is 18 residues. CDR1 is KGHSH and CDR2 is LQKENI in the germline V gene. CDR3 sequence (DNA): TGTGCCAGCTCACCAAATCTCGGACTAGCGGATTCGACCGGGGAGCTGTTTTTT. Protein: CASSPNLGLADSTGELFF. Combining the CDR3 with reference TRBV18 and TRBJ2-2 gives the whole variable domain NAGVMQNPRHLVRRRGQEARLRCSPMKGHSHVYWYRQLPEEGLKFMVYLQKENIIDESGMPKERFSAEFPKEGPSILRIQQVVRGDSAAYFCASSPNLGLADSTGELFFGEGSRLTVL.

The rearrangement uses TRBV4-3 and TRBJ2-2, with D possibly TRBD1 on 6 matching bases. Germline CDR1 is LGHNA and CDR2 is YSLEER. Trimming shortened V by 7 bases and J by 0 bases, and 12 bases separated the two germline ends. The CDR3 consists of 15 residues. The DNA for the CDR3 is TGCGCCAGCACGAGGACAGCCGCGAACACCGGGGAGCTGTTTTTT. Its translation: CASTRTAANTGELFF.

Only one count was recorded for this clone. The rearrangement joins TRBV5-6 to TRBJ2-3; 7 bases map to TRBD1. CDR3 length: 15 amino acids. After removal of 6 bases from V and 4 bases from J, the junction contained 11 bases not matched to a gene. Per the germline V gene, CDR1 is SGHDT and CDR2 is YYEEEE. The DNA of the CDR3 is TGTGCCAGCAATTTCGCGACAGGGTCCCCAGATACGCAGTATTTT. Translated, it gives CASNFATGSPDTQYF.

The chain is built from TRBV6-6 and TRBJ2-2, with TRBD1 matching 9 bases. The trim removed 0 bases at V and 7 bases at J, leaving 3 bases unmatched. Germline loops: CDR1 MNHNY, CDR2 SVGAGI (reference sequence). The CDR3 contains 15 residues. In nucleotides, the CDR3 is TGTGCCAGCAGTTACTCCGGACAGGGGATCGGGGAGCTGTTTTTT. Translated, it gives CASSYSGQGIGELFF.

This chain links TRBV27 with TRBJ2-5; TRBD1 agrees at 7 bases. Germline CDR1 reads MNHEY; CDR2 reads SMNVEV (reference sequence). J lost 10 bases, V lost 4 bases, and 15 bases had no gene match. CDR3 length equals 15 residues. CDR3 sequence: CASSSRGRQGSHQYF. Here the CDR3 DNA reads TGTGCCAGCAGTTCGCGCGGGCGACAGGGTTCGCACCAGTACTTC.

The V and J genes are TRBV5-1 and TRBJ2-3, with a weak D call TRBD1 (6 bases). Trimming pared 0 bases from V and 4 bases from J, leaving 15 bases between. The CDR3 loop spans 16 amino acids. The germline V gene encodes CDR1 SGHRS and CDR2 YFSETQ. The CDR3 here is CASSLARRGLSDTQYF. The DNA of the CDR3 is TGCGCCAGCAGCTTGGCCCGCAGGGGTTTATCAGATACGCAGTATTTT.

This clone was found once. The chain joins TRBV7-2 to TRBJ2-4; D call uncertain. Germline CDR1 and CDR2: SGHTA and FQGNSA. Trimming took 5 bases from V and 0 from J, leaving 11 bases between them. There are 15 residues in the CDR3. In DNA form, the CDR3 reads TGTGCCAGCAGCCCCCATACGGTAGCCAAAAACATTCAGTACTTC. Protein product: CASSPHTVAKNIQYF.